A single TCR beta chain is shown here with its context. The CDR3 is 15 amino acids. V was shortened by 0 bases and J by 5 bases, with 9 bases between the two germline ends. Germline V gene data show CDR1 as SGHRS and CDR2 as YFSETQ. The data were obtained in a study of blood T cell repertoires in COVID-19. Study-wide context: Sources were T cells, B-cell-depleted T cells, or PBMCs; the material itself was cDNA or gDNA.

Original methodology: Counts of nucleated cells, estimated from reference gene primer amplification, were obtained. The repertoire was sequenced with immunoSEQ multiplex PCR; TCRdb's copy has only in-frame clones and lacks some. The V and J calls and clone size were taken over from that table, and D and trimming were inferred from the DNA. Among some 250,000 clones listed, over 70% were seen once. The chain employs TRBV5-1 and TRBJ1-6; TRBD1 is a possible D gene (6 bases). The sequenced sample consisted of peripheral blood. The receptor was derived from a man of 80 years or more with acute or convalescent COVID-19. Here the CDR3 DNA reads TGCGCCAGCAGCTTGGAGGGGGAAGATAATTCACCCCTCCACTTT. Translation: CASSLEGEDNSPLHF.